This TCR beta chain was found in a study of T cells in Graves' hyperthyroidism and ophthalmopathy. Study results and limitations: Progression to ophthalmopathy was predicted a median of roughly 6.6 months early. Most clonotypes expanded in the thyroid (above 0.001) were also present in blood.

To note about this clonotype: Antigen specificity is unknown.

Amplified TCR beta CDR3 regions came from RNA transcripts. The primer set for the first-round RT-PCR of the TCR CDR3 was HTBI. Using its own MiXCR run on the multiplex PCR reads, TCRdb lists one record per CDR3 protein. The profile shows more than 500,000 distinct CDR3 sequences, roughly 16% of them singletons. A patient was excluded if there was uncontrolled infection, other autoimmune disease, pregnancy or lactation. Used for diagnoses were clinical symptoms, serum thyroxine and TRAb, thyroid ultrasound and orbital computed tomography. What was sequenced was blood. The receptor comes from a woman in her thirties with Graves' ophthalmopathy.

The DNA of the CDR3 is TGTGCCAGCAGCAAACCGGGACAGGGAGAAGAGACCCAGTACTTC. Translating gives CASSKPGQGEETQYF. The chain employs TRBV5-4 and TRBJ2-5, with 9 bases that match TRBD1. The CDR3 is 15 residues long. V shed 4 bases, J shed 3 bases, and the junction held 7 bases outside the gene matches. CDR1 is SGHNT and CDR2 is YYREEE in the germline V gene (reference sequence).